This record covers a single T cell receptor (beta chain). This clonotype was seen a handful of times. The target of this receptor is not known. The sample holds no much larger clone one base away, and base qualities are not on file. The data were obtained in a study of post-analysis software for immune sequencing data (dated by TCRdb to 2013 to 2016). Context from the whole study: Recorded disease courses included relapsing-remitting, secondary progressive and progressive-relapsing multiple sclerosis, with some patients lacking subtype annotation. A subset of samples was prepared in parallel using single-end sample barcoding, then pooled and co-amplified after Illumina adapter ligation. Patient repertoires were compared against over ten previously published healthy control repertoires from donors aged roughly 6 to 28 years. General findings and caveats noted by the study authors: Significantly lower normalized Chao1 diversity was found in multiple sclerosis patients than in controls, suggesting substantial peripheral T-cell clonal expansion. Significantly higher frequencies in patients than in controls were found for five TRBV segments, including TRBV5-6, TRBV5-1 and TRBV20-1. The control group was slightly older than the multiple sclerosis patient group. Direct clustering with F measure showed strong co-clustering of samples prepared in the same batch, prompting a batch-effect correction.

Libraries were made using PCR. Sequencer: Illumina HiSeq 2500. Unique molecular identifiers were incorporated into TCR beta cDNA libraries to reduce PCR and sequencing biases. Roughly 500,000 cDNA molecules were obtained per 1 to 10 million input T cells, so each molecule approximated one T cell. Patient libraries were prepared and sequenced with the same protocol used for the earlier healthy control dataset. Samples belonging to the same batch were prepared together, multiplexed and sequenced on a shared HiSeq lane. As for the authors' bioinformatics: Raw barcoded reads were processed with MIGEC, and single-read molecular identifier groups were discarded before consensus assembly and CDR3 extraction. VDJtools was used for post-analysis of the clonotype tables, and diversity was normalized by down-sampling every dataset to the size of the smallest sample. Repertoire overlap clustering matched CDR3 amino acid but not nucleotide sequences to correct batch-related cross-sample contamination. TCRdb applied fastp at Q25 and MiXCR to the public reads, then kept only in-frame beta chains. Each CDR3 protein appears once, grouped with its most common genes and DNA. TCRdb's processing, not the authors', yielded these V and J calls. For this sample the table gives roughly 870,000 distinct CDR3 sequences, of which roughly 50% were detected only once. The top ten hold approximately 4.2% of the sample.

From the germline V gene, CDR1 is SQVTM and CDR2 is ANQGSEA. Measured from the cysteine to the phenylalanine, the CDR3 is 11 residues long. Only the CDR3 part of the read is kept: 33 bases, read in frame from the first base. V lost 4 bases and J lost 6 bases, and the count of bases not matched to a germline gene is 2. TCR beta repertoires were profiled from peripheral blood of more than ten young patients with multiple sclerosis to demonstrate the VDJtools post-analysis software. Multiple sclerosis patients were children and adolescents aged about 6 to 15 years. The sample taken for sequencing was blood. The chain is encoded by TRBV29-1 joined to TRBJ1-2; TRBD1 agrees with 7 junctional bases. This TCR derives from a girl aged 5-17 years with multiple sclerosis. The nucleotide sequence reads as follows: TGCAGCGTTGCGACAGGGAATGGCTACACCTTC. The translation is CSVATGNGYTF.